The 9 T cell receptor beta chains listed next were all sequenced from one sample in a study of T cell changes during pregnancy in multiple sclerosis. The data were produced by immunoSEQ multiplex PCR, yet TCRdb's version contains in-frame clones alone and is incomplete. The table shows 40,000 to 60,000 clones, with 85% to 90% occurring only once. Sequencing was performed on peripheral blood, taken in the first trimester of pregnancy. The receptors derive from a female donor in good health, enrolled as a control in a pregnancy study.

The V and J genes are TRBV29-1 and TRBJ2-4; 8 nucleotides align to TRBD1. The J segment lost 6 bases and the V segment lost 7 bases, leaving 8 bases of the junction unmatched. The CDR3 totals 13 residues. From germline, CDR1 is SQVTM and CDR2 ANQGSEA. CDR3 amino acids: CSGNQGAGNIQYF. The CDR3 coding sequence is TGCAGCGGCAATCAGGGGGCCGGAAACATTCAGTACTTC. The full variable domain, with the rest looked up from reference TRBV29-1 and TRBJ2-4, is SAVISQKPSRDICQRGTSLTIQCQVDSQVTMMFWYRQQPGQSLTLIATANQGSEATYESGFVIDKFPISRPNLTFSTLTVSNMSPEDSSIYLCSGNQGAGNIQYFGAGTRLSVL.

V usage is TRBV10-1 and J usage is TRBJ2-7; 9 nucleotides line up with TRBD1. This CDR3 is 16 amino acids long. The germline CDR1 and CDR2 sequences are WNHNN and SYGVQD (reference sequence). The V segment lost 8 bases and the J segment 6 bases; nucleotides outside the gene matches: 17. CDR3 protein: CASEDVDGTGSIEQYF. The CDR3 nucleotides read TGCGCCAGCGAAGATGTAGACGGGACAGGGAGTATCGAGCAGTACTTC.

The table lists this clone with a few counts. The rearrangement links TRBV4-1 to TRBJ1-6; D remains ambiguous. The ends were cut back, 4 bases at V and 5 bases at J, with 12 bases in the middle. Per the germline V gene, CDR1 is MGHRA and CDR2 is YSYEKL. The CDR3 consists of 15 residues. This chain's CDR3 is CASSRVGRNNSPLHF. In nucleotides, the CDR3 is TGCGCCAGCAGCCGGGTCGGGAGGAATAATTCACCCCTCCACTTT.

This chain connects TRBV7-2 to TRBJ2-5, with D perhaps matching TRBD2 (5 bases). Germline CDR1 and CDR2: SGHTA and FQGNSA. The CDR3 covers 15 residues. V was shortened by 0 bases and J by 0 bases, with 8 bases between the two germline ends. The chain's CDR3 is CASSLASENQETQYF. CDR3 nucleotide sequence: TGTGCCAGCAGCTTAGCTAGCGAGAACCAAGAGACCCAGTACTTC.

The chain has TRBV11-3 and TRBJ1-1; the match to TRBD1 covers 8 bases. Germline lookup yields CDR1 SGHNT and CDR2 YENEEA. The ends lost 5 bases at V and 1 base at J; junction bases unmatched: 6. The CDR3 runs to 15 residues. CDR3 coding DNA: TGTGCCAGCAGCGCCGGGGACAGGAGGAACACTGAAGCTTTCTTT. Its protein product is CASSAGDRRNTEAFF.

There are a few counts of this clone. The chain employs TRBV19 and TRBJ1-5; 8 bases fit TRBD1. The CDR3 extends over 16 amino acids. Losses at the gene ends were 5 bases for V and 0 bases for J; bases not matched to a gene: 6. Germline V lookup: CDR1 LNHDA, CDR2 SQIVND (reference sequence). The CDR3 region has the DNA TGTGCCAGTAGTGACCGGACAGGGAATAGCAATCAGCCCCAGCATTTT. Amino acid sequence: CASSDRTGNSNQPQHF.

The CDR3 nucleotides read TGTGCCAGTAGTAGACAGACTAGTTCCTACGAGCAGTACTTC. As protein: CASSRQTSSYEQYF. The rearrangement joins TRBV19 to TRBJ2-7; D is possibly TRBD2 (6 bases). In germline, CDR1 is LNHDA, CDR2 SQIVND (reference sequence). Trimming shortened V by 4 bases and J by 1 base, and 11 bases separated the two germline ends. This CDR3 is 14 amino acids long.

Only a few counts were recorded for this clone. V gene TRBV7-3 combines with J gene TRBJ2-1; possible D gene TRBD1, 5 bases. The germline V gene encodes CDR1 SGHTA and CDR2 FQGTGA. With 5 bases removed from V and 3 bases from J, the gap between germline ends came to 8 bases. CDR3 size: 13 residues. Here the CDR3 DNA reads TGTGCCAGCAGCATGGACAACTACAATGAGCAGTTCTTC. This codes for CASSMDNYNEQFF.

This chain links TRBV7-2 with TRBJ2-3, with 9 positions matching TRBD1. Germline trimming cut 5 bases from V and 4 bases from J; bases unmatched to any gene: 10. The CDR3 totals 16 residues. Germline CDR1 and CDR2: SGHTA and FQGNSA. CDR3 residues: CASSQQGAGNSDTQYF. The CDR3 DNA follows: TGTGCCAGCAGCCAACAGGGGGCGGGTAACTCAGATACGCAGTATTTT.